This TCR beta chain is from a study of regulatory T cells in long-lasting Graves disease. General study points: TRBV28, TRBJ1-2 and TRBJ2-5 emerged as the favored segments in persistent disease.

Germline values: CDR1 SGHDT, CDR2 YYEEEE. The V and J ends lost 2 bases and 11 bases respectively, with 13 bases between them. This CDR3 is 12 amino acids long. Arm-PCR of CDR3 regions and iRepertoire HTBI primers were used to build TCR beta libraries. TCRdb re-called the multiplex PCR reads with MiXCR, one entry per CDR3 protein. Of roughly 450,000 distinct CDR3 sequences listed, 20% to 25% are singletons. Time point reported: persistent/refractory GD, antithyroid drugs over 5 years with positive TRAb. PBMC-extracted RNA yielded the TCR library. Patients with Graves' disease were diagnosed by American Thyroid Association guidelines. This clonotype has just one count. The antigen remains undetermined.

The TCR was taken from a female donor with Graves disease. V is TRBV5-6 and J is TRBJ1-1; D is possibly TRBD1 (5 bases). Sequenced here: peripheral blood mononuclear cells (PBMCs), sampled when the disease was refractory, from a patient treated with antithyroid drugs. The chain's CDR3 is CASSFDGGVAFF. The CDR3 nucleotides are TGTGCCAGCAGCTTCGACGGGGGGGTGGCTTTCTTT.